The 18 T cell receptor beta chains reported below all come from one sample, sequenced in a study of OX40 agonist ivuxolimab in advanced cancers. Using immunoSEQ multiplex PCR, the repertoire was profiled, and TCRdb retains in-frame clones only, with some absent. The table records roughly 34,000 clones, around 79% of them present only once. The sample was CD4+ or CD8+ T cells sorted from blood, taken in a trial of the OX40 agonist ivuxolimab. The receptors derive from an adult with an advanced solid tumor such as melanoma, head and neck, liver or kidney cancer.

This chain uses TRBV27 with TRBJ2-7, with TRBD1 matching over 8 bases. Trimming at V came to 3 bases and at J to 3 bases, leaving 7 bases not matched to a gene. CDR3 length: 15 residues. Germline CDR1 and CDR2: MNHEY and SMNVEV (reference sequence). The CDR3, as DNA: TGTGCCAGCAGTTTCGGACAGGGATACATCTACGAGCAGTACTTC. It codes for CASSFGQGYIYEQYF.

The chain carries TRBV21-1 and TRBJ1-5; no check of the table's D call, TRBD1, against the DNA was made. TRBV21-1 is marked as a pseudogene. This CDR3 spans 19 amino acids. CDR3 residues: CASSKEKNSYLYSNQPQHF. DNA of the CDR3: TGTGCCAGCAGCAAAGAGAAGAACAGTTATCTGTATAGCAATCAGCCCCAGCATTTT.

The chain couples TRBV10-3 to TRBJ2-1, with D hard to call. The CDR3 covers 12 residues. The V gene lost 7 bases and the J gene lost 3 bases, with 7 bases spanning the gap. Germline assignment: CDR1 ENHRY and CDR2 SYGVKD. The CDR3 sequence: CAIKHIYNEQFF. DNA of the CDR3: TGTGCCATCAAACATATCTACAATGAGCAGTTCTTC.

J is TRBJ2-1 and V is TRBV28, with 11 bases fitting TRBD2. The CDR3 is 14 residues long. CDR1 is MDHEN and CDR2 is SYDVKM in the germline V gene. V dropped 7 bases and J dropped 4; count of bases not matched to a gene: 3. For the CDR3, the DNA is TGTGCCAGCAACTTAGCGGGGGGGTACAATGAGCAGTTCTTC. Translation: CASNLAGGYNEQFF.

V and J are TRBV11-2 and TRBJ2-2; D tentatively reads TRBD1 or TRBD2 (7 bases each). Germline values: CDR1 SGHAT, CDR2 FQNNGV. The CDR3 loop spans 19 amino acids. V was clipped by 2 bases and J by 1 base, with 20 bases between them. In DNA, the CDR3 is TGTGCCAGCAGCTTAAGGCAGGGGGGGTCATCTAGGAACACCGGGGAGCTGTTTTTT. Encoded protein: CASSLRQGGSSRNTGELFF.

This clone was recorded a few times. The chain recombines TRBV6-1 with TRBJ1-1, with D hard to call. Germline CDR1 MNHNS, CDR2 SASEGT. The CDR3 covers 13 residues. Trimming shortened V by 8 bases and J by 0 bases, and 10 bases separated the two germline ends. DNA for the CDR3: TGTGCCAGCTATCTCAGATTGAACACTGAAGCTTTCTTT. This codes for CASYLRLNTEAFF.

The chain combines TRBV19 with TRBJ2-4; tentative D call: TRBD1 (6 bases). Germline-derived CDR1 and CDR2 are LNHDA and SQIVND (reference sequence). The V end was cut by 5 bases, the J end by 9 bases, with 11 bases between. CDR3 size: 12 residues. The DNA for the CDR3 is TGTGCCAGTAGTCCGGACAGACGCATTCAGTACTTC. This encodes CASSPDRRIQYF.

The chain is built from TRBV30 and TRBJ1-6; TRBD1 aligns across 8 bases. There are 22 residues in the CDR3. The V segment lost 2 bases and the J segment 0 bases; nucleotides outside the gene matches: 21. Germline CDR1 reads GTSNPN; CDR2 reads SVGIG (reference sequence). The CDR3 DNA follows: TGTGCCTGGAGTAGCCATCGGACAGGGCCACCTCCTTCTTTCTCCTATAATTCACCCCTCCACTTT. Its translation: CAWSSHRTGPPPSFSYNSPLHF.

V gene TRBV19 combines with J gene TRBJ2-5, with TRBD2 matching over 9 bases. The CDR3 sequence is 17 residues long. Germline V gives CDR1 LNHDA, CDR2 SQIVND (reference sequence). V dropped 3 bases and J dropped 0; count of bases not matched to a gene: 8. CDR3 coding DNA: TGTGCCAGTAGTATCGGTAGCGGGGGTTCTAACCAAGAGACCCAGTACTTC. Its protein is CASSIGSGGSNQETQYF.

There are a few counts of this clone. The chain couples TRBV10-1 to TRBJ1-1; D remains ambiguous. This CDR3 has 14 amino acids. The germline gives CDR1 WNHNN, CDR2 SYGVQD (reference sequence). V dropped 4 bases and J dropped 0 bases, with 9 bases sitting between them. The CDR3 sequence: CASSVSNLNTEAFF. The CDR3 nucleotides read TGCGCCAGCAGTGTCTCCAATTTGAACACTGAAGCTTTCTTT.

The V gene is TRBV5-6, the J gene TRBJ1-6; maybe TRBD1 (5 bases). The CDR3 runs 14 residues. V gave up 2 bases and J gave up 9 bases, with 12 bases separating them. Germline assignment: CDR1 SGHDT and CDR2 YYEEEE. CDR3 DNA: TGTGCCAGCAGCTTCACAGGTGCCACTTCACCCCTCCACTTT. This encodes CASSFTGATSPLHF. Full variable domain (rest looked up from reference TRBV5-6 and TRBJ1-6): DAGVTQSPTHLIKTRGQQVTLRCSPKSGHDTVSWYQQALGQGPQFIFQYYEEEERQRGNFPDRFSGHQFPNYSSELNVNALLLGDSALYLCASSFTGATSPLHFGNGTRLTVT.

The chain carries TRBV29-1 and TRBJ2-3, with D perhaps matching TRBD2 (7 bases). With 6 bases removed from V and 5 bases from J, the gap between germline ends came to 15 bases. CDR3 size: 13 residues. Germline V lookup: CDR1 SQVTM, CDR2 ANQGSEA. The CDR3 bases are TGCAGCGTCGACCGGGGGGCGATAGATACGCAGTATTTT. Its translation: CSVDRGAIDTQYF.

The CDR3 is CASSLGQNNSPLHF. The CDR3 DNA reads as TGTGCCAGCAGCTTGGGACAGAATAATTCACCCCTCCACTTT. The V call is TRBV5-4, the J call TRBJ1-6; TRBD1 is a possible D gene (5 bases). Germline V CDR1 and CDR2: SGHNT, YYREEE (reference sequence). V shed 0 bases and J shed 5 bases, with 6 bases lying between them. The CDR3 runs 14 residues.

The V call is TRBV30, the J call TRBJ1-2; no reliable D call. Per the germline V gene, CDR1 is GTSNPN and CDR2 is SVGIG (reference sequence). Deletions cut 3 bases from V and 7 bases from J, with 15 bases between. The CDR3 length is 13 residues. CDR3 region: CAWSVLDLGGYTF. The CDR3 DNA follows: TGTGCCTGGAGCGTGCTGGATCTTGGTGGCTACACCTTC.

J is TRBJ1-2 and V is TRBV10-2; D call uncertain. The CDR3 is 14 amino acids. CDR1 and CDR2 (germline): WSHSY, SAAADI. Between the trimmed V and J ends, which lost 3 bases and 0 bases, there was a span of 8 bases. CDR3 residues: CASSDVITNYGYTF. The CDR3 DNA reads TGCGCCAGCAGTGATGTCATTACTAACTATGGCTACACCTTC.

The CDR3 DNA reads as TGTGCCAGCAGCATCTTGGGGGGCAGGGAGGTTAACTATGGCTACACCTTC. It translates to CASSILGGREVNYGYTF. The chain carries TRBV7-9 and TRBJ1-2; D may be TRBD1 (6 bases). Germline CDR1 reads SEHNR; CDR2 reads FQNEAQ (reference sequence). CDR3 length: 17 amino acids. Trimming pared 5 bases from V and 1 base from J, leaving 20 bases between.

The chain couples TRBV30 to TRBJ1-1; D remains unclear. The CDR3 consists of 11 residues. The V gene's germline CDR1 is GTSNPN and CDR2 SVGIG (reference sequence). The V and J ends lost 3 bases and 0 bases respectively, with 2 bases between them. The CDR3, as DNA: TGTGCCTGGAGCATGAACACTGAAGCTTTCTTT. Translated, it gives CAWSMNTEAFF.

This chain connects TRBV2 to TRBJ1-6; 9 bases fit TRBD1. CDR3 length: 15 residues. Germline V gene lookup returns CDR1 SNHLY and CDR2 FYNNEI. J gave up 8 bases and V 7 bases, and 9 bases lay outside the gene matches. The CDR3: CASNLRDREYSPLHF. The DNA for the CDR3 is TGTGCCAGCAACCTACGGGACAGGGAGTATTCACCCCTCCACTTT.